This entry describes one T cell receptor (beta chain). Its cognate antigen is unknown. The record originates from a study of cytomegalovirus exposure and HLA in healthy donors. Study-wide results and limits: Across donors, presence/absence analyses took sequencing depth to be roughly uniform.

The study ran its PCR with 60 Vbeta and 13 Jbeta primers. Assay: immunoSEQ multiplex PCR; the TCRdb copy retains only in-frame clones and omits some. The sample holds 90,000 or so clones, about 81% seen once. Sequencing was carried out using PBMCs. This TCR was recovered from a man aged 60-69 years in good health and CMV-seronegative.

The CDR3 protein is CASSSLTSGGDSTDTQYF. The CDR3, as DNA: TGTGCCAGCAGCTCCCTGACTAGCGGGGGGGATAGCACAGATACGCAGTATTTT. V is TRBV5-6 and J is TRBJ2-3; TRBD2 matches 14 bases. Unmatched junction bases numbered 6, after V lost 3 bases and J lost 0 bases. The CDR3 extends over 18 amino acids. Germline CDR1 is SGHDT and CDR2 is YYEEEE.